Shown below are 27 T cell receptor beta chains from a single sample sequenced in a study of T cell responses to AZD1222 COVID-19 vaccine. Profiled with immunoSEQ multiplex PCR; TCRdb holds only in-frame clones, not every one. The sample consists of 120,000 or so clones, approximately 90% of them appearing once. The sample was peripheral blood, taken 28 days after the second dose of the MenACWY control vaccine. All receptors derive from an adult who received the MenACWY meningococcal vaccine as a control.

V usage is TRBV29-1 and J usage is TRBJ2-7; 8 bases map to TRBD2. V lost 3 bases, J lost 4 bases, and 11 bases stayed unmatched. Germline V gene sequence: CDR1 SQVTM, CDR2 ANQGSEA. The CDR3 contains 15 residues. DNA for the CDR3: TGCAGCGTTGATCTGAGGGTAGCGGGGATTTACGAGCAGTACTTC. This codes for CSVDLRVAGIYEQYF.

The rearrangement joins TRBV28 to TRBJ1-4; D perhaps matches TRBD1 (6 bases). V lost 2 bases and J 3 bases, leaving 16 bases between the germline ends. Germline assignment: CDR1 MDHEN and CDR2 SYDVKM. This CDR3 has 17 residues. This CDR3 reads CASSLPRQGMPNEKLFF. In DNA form, the CDR3 reads TGTGCCAGCAGTTTACCCCGCCAGGGGATGCCTAATGAAAAACTGTTTTTT.

This rearrangement joins TRBV18 to TRBJ2-7; weak D call: TRBD1 (5 bases). Deletions cut 4 bases from V and 1 base from J, with 5 bases between. This CDR3 spans 12 amino acids. Germline CDR1 is KGHSH and CDR2 is LQKENI. CDR3 amino acids: CASSRQSYEQYF. The CDR3 coding sequence is TGTGCCAGCTCACGACAGTCCTACGAGCAGTACTTC.

The chain uses TRBV10-3 and TRBJ2-7, with D maybe TRBD1 (6 bases). Germline loops: CDR1 ENHRY, CDR2 SYGVKD. The CDR3 runs to 14 residues. Trimming shortened V by 4 bases and J by 3 bases, and 13 bases separated the two germline ends. The CDR3 protein is CAISVSQGHYEQYV. CDR3 DNA: TGTGCCATCAGTGTAAGTCAGGGGCACTACGAGCAGTACGTC.

The chain has TRBV11-2 and TRBJ2-2; D might be TRBD2 (6 bases). The length of the CDR3 is 16 residues. The V end lost 4 bases, the J end lost 5 bases, and 17 bases lay between the germline ends. Looked up from germline, CDR1 is SGHAT and CDR2 is FQNNGV. CDR3 sequence (DNA): TGTGCCAGCAGCTCCCCGCGGGGACTTCGAACCGGGGAGCTGTTTTTT. Translated, it gives CASSSPRGLRTGELFF.

J is TRBJ2-5 and V is TRBV6-6; 7 bases are a match to TRBD1. The CDR3 is 12 amino acids. The V gene's germline CDR1 is MNHNY and CDR2 SVGAGI (reference sequence). V lost 5 bases, J lost 5 bases, and 2 bases stayed unmatched. This chain's CDR3 is CASSAQGETQYF. DNA for the CDR3: TGTGCCAGCAGTGCACAGGGGGAGACCCAGTACTTC.

The chain combines TRBV14 with TRBJ2-1, with D perhaps TRBD2 (5 bases). CDR1 and CDR2 (germline): SGHDN, FVKESK. V was shortened by 1 base and J by 14 bases, with 15 bases between the two germline ends. The CDR3 totals 13 residues. The CDR3 loop reads CASSQGRWTGEFF. The CDR3 coding sequence is TGTGCCAGCAGCCAAGGGCGGTGGACTGGCGAGTTCTTC.

V usage is TRBV24-1 and J usage is TRBJ2-3, with TRBD1 matching 9 bases. The CDR3 is made up of 16 amino acids. CDR1 and CDR2 (germline): KGHDR, SFDVKD. V dropped 4 bases and J dropped 0; count of bases not matched to a gene: 4. The CDR3: CATSDLGTGSTDTQYF. CDR3 nucleotides: TGTGCCACCAGTGACCTCGGGACAGGGAGCACAGATACGCAGTATTTT.

A note on this clone: The junction departs from germline at one end; a sequencing error may be responsible. This chain joins TRBV10-3 and TRBJ2-2; TRBD2 matches 8 bases. This CDR3 comprises 14 residues. Germline values: CDR1 ENHRY, CDR2 SYGVKD. CDR3 in amino acids: CATSPGLETGELFF. CDR3 coding DNA: TGTGCCACCAGTCCGGGACTAGAAACCGGGGAGCTGTTTTTT.

The chain links TRBV27 to TRBJ2-5; 7 bases fit TRBD1. J lost 2 bases, V lost 6 bases, and 6 bases had no gene match. The CDR3 sequence is 14 residues long. Germline lookup yields CDR1 MNHEY and CDR2 SMNVEV (reference sequence). The CDR3 DNA follows: TGTGCCAGCAGCTCCCGACAGGGTCAAGAGACCCAGTACTTC. The encoded protein is CASSSRQGQETQYF.

The rearrangement joins TRBV4-1 to TRBJ1-4; TRBD1 matches 10 bases. CDR1 and CDR2 from the germline V gene are MGHRA and YSYEKL. The CDR3 contains 17 residues. J was trimmed by 4 bases and V by 4 bases; bases with no gene match: 9. The CDR3 sequence is CASSLTGTGDFNEKLFF. The CDR3 DNA sequence: TGCGCCAGCAGCCTTACCGGGACAGGGGATTTTAATGAAAAACTGTTTTTT.

This chain connects TRBV13 to TRBJ1-5, with unresolved D. This CDR3 spans 15 amino acids. The V end was cut by 5 bases, the J end by 1 base, with 12 bases between. CDR1 and CDR2 from the germline V gene are PRHDT and FYEKMQ (reference sequence). CDR3 amino acids: CASSLSYQSNQPQHF. The CDR3 bases are TGTGCCAGCAGCCTGAGCTACCAAAGCAATCAGCCCCAGCATTTT. The full variable domain, completed using reference TRBV13 and TRBJ1-5, is AAGVIQSPRHLIKEKRETATLKCYPIPRHDTVYWYQQGPGQDPQFLISFYEKMQSDKGSIPDRFSAQQFSDYHSELNMSSLELGDSALYFCASSLSYQSNQPQHFGDGTRLSIL.

V usage is TRBV7-9 and J usage is TRBJ2-5, with D maybe TRBD1 (6 bases). CDR1 is SEHNR, CDR2 FQNEAQ, per germline (reference sequence). V lost 2 bases and J lost 5, with 12 bases in between. The CDR3 extends over 14 amino acids. DNA of the CDR3: TGTGCCAGCAGCTTATTACAGGGAAGGGAGACCCAGTACTTC. Protein sequence: CASSLLQGRETQYF.

The V gene is TRBV10-2, the J gene TRBJ2-7, with no clear D. Trimming removed 3 bases from V and 3 bases from J, with 15 bases in between. Germline V gene sequence: CDR1 WSHSY, CDR2 SAAADI. This CDR3 spans 15 amino acids. The DNA for the CDR3 is TGCGCCAGCAGTGACCCTCCTCGGGCCAGCTACGAGCAGTACTTC. Translation: CASSDPPRASYEQYF.

V usage is TRBV30 and J usage is TRBJ2-7; D gene uncertain. Germline V gene data show CDR1 as GTSNPN and CDR2 as SVGIG (reference sequence). This CDR3 is 10 amino acids long. The CDR3: CAWSPIRSKV. The CDR3 DNA reads TGTGCCTGGAGCCCAATCCGTAGTAAAGTC.

The chain combines TRBV12-5 with TRBJ1-1; 8 bases are a match to TRBD1. Germline V gene lookup returns CDR1 LGHNT and CDR2 FRNRAP. V trimming: 3 bases; J trimming: 8 bases; junction bases outside the gene matches: 14. This CDR3 is built from 16 residues. The CDR3 sequence: CASGFGGAGTGSEAFF. CDR3 bases: TGTGCTAGTGGTTTTGGGGGAGCCGGGACAGGATCCGAAGCTTTCTTT.

The chain joins TRBV18 to TRBJ1-3; D ambiguous. Germline CDR1 and CDR2: KGHSH and LQKENI. This CDR3 region has 15 residues. V gave up 5 bases and J gave up 0 bases, with 11 bases separating them. The CDR3 loop is CASSSQAPSGNTIYF. CDR3 coding DNA: TGTGCCAGCTCAAGCCAGGCGCCCTCTGGAAACACCATATATTTT.

This chain joins TRBV9 and TRBJ1-5; the match to TRBD1 covers 9 bases. This CDR3 spans 15 amino acids. In germline, CDR1 is SGDLS, CDR2 YYNGEE. Trimming cost V 4 bases and J 3 bases; bases outside gene matches: 5. The CDR3 nucleotides read TGTGCCAGCAGCATAGGGACAGGGCCCAATCAGCCCCAGCATTTT. Protein sequence: CASSIGTGPNQPQHF.

J is TRBJ1-2 and V is TRBV4-2; perhaps TRBD1 as D (5 bases). Germline CDR1 is LGHNA and CDR2 is YNFKEQ. V was clipped by 1 base and J by 0 bases, with 18 bases between them. This CDR3 is built from 18 residues. The CDR3, as DNA: TGTGCCAGCAGCCAAGTAGGAGGACAAGGAGGAGCTAACTATGGCTACACCTTC. Translation gives CASSQVGGQGGANYGYTF.

The CDR3 sequence: CASSPAQVATNEKLFF. The CDR3 DNA reads TGTGCCAGCTCACCGGCGCAGGTTGCAACTAATGAAAAACTGTTTTTT. This chain connects TRBV18 to TRBJ1-4; D remains unclear. Germline CDR1 KGHSH, CDR2 LQKENI. V was trimmed by 3 bases and J by 0 bases, leaving 11 bases between them. The CDR3 is made up of 16 amino acids.

This sequence joins TRBV20-1 and TRBJ1-2; no clear D gene. Trimming shortened V by 6 bases and J by 8 bases, and 10 bases separated the two germline ends. CDR3 size: 10 residues. Germline lookup yields CDR1 DFQATT and CDR2 SNEGSKA (reference sequence). The CDR3 bases are TGCAGTGCAACAGTCGCGGGCTACACCTTC. Residues: CSATVAGYTF.

V and J are TRBV9 and TRBJ2-1; weak D call: TRBD2 (7 bases). The germline gives CDR1 SGDLS, CDR2 YYNGEE. The CDR3 contains 17 residues. V lost 0 bases to trimming and J lost 9 bases, with 22 bases between them. For the CDR3, the DNA is TGTGCCAGCAGCGTAGACCGGGCGGGGGCCCCTGCCGGTGAGCAGTTCTTC. It encodes CASSVDRAGAPAGEQFF.

This clone showed up just once. The chain uses TRBV2 and TRBJ1-3, with D perhaps matching TRBD1 (5 bases). This CDR3 comprises 14 residues. Trimming took off 7 bases at V and 3 bases at J, with 13 bases between the two ends. The germline CDR1 and CDR2 sequences are SNHLY and FYNNEI. The chain's CDR3 is CASTLGAGGNTIYF. DNA for the CDR3: TGTGCCAGCACTCTAGGGGCGGGTGGAAACACCATATATTTT. The full variable domain, with the rest looked up from reference TRBV2 and TRBJ1-3, is EPEVTQTPSHQVTQMGQEVILRCVPISNHLYFYWYRQILGQKVEFLVSFYNNEISEKSEIFDDQFSVERPDGSNFTLKIRSTKLEDSAMYFCASTLGAGGNTIYFGEGSWLTVV.

The CDR3 nucleotides read TGCAGCGTCCCTTGGGGCACAGATACGCAGTATTTT. The encoded protein is CSVPWGTDTQYF. The chain carries TRBV29-1 and TRBJ2-3; D gene uncertain. The V gene's germline CDR1 is SQVTM and CDR2 ANQGSEA. Deletions cut 6 bases from V and 1 base from J, with 8 bases between. The CDR3 spans 12 residues.

The chain has TRBV12-5 and TRBJ2-3; 10 bases line up with TRBD1. The germline CDR1 and CDR2 sequences are LGHNT and FRNRAP. Trimming at V came to 1 base and at J to 2 bases, leaving 3 bases not matched to a gene. This CDR3 contains 16 residues. The CDR3 bases are TGTGCTAGTGGTTTGGGACAGGGGGCATCCACAGATACGCAGTATTTT. It codes for CASGLGQGASTDTQYF.

The chain carries TRBV28 and TRBJ2-7; the D gene is possibly TRBD2 (5 bases). The CDR3 totals 13 residues. V was shortened by 6 bases and J by 6 bases, with 15 bases between the two germline ends. CDR1 is MDHEN and CDR2 is SYDVKM in the germline V gene. The CDR3 nucleotides are TGTGCCAGCAGGGACGGCGGGCCTCTCGAGCAGTACTTC. Protein product: CASRDGGPLEQYF.

This chain joins TRBV18 and TRBJ2-7; 8 positions agree with TRBD1. Germline CDR1 is KGHSH and CDR2 is LQKENI. Trimming cost V 3 bases and J 1 base; bases outside gene matches: 2. The CDR3 is made up of 14 amino acids. This CDR3 is CASSPGQASYEQYF. The CDR3 coding sequence is TGTGCCAGCTCACCGGGACAGGCTTCCTACGAGCAGTACTTC.